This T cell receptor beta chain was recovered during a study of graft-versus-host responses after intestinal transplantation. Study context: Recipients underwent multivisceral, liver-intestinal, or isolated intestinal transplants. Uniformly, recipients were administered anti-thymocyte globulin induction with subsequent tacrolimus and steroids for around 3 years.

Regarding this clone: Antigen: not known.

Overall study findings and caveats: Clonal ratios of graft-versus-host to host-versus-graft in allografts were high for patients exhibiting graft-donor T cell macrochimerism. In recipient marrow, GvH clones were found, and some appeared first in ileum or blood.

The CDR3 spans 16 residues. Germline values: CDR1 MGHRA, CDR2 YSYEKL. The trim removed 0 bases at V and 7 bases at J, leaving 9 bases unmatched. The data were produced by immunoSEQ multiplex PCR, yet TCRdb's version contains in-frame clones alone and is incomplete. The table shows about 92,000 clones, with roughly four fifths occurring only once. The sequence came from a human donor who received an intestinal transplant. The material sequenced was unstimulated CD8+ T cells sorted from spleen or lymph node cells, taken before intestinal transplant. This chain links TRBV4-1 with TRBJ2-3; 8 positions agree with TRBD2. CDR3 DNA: TGCGCCAGCAGCCAAGAATTTGGGACTAGGGTAAATACGCAGTATTTT. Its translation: CASSQEFGTRVNTQYF.